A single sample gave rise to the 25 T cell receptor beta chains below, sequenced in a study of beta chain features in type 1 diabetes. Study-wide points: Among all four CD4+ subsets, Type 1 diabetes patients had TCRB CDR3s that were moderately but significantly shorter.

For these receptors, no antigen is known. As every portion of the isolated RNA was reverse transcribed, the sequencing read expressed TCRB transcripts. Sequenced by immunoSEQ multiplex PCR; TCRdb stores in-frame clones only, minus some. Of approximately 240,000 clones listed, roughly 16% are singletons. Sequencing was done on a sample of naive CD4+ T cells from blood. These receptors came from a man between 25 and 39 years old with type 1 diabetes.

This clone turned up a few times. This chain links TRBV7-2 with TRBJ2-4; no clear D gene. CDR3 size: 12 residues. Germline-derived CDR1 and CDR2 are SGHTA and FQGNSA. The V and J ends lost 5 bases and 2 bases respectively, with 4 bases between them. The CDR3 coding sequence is TGTGCCAGCAGCCAATCCAAAAACATTCAGTACTTC. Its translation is CASSQSKNIQYF. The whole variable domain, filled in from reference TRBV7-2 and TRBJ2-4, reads GAGVSQSPSNKVTEKGKDVELRCDPISGHTALYWYRQSLGQGLEFLIYFQGNSAPDKSGLPSDRFSAERTGGSVSTLTIQRTQQEDSAVYLCASSQSKNIQYFGAGTRLSVL.

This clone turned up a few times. In DNA, the CDR3 is TGTGCCAGCAGCTTAGGGGACAGGGACCGGGAGACCCAGTACTTC. Protein sequence: CASSLGDRDRETQYF. The chain couples TRBV7-9 to TRBJ2-5; TRBD1 aligns across 9 bases. Looked up from germline, CDR1 is SEHNR and CDR2 is FQNEAQ (reference sequence). The CDR3 has 15 amino acids. Trimming cost V 1 base and J 5 bases; bases outside gene matches: 5.

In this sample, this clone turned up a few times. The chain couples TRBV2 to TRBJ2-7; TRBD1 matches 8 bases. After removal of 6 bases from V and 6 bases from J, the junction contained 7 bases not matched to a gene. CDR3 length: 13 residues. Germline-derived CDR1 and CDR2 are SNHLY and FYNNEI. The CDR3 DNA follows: TGTGCCAGCAGGGCGACAGGGGTTGGCGAGCAGTACTTC. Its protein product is CASRATGVGEQYF.

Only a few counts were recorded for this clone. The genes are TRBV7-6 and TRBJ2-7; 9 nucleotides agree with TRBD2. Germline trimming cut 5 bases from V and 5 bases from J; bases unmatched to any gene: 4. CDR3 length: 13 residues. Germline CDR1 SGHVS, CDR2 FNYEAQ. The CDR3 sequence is CASSLSGSDEQYF. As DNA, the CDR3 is TGTGCCAGCAGCCTTAGCGGGAGCGACGAGCAGTACTTC.

CDR3 DNA sequence: TGTGCCAGCAGCTCCGGTCAGGGGTCCTACGAGCAGTACTTC. Its translation: CASSSGQGSYEQYF. V and J are TRBV4-2 and TRBJ2-7, with D possibly matching TRBD1 (6 bases). The CDR3 is 14 amino acids. V was pared by 5 bases and J by 1 base, with 12 bases between. CDR1 LGHNA and CDR2 YNFKEQ come from the germline V gene.

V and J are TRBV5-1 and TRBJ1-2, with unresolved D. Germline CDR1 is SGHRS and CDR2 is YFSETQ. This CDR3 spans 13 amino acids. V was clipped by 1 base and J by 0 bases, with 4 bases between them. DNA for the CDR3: TGCGCCAGCAGCTTGAACTCTAACTATGGCTACACCTTC. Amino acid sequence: CASSLNSNYGYTF.

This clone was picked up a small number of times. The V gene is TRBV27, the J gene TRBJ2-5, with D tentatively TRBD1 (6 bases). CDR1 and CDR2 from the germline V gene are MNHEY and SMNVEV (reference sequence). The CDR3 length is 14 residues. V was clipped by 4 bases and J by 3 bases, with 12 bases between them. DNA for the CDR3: TGTGCCAGCAGTTGGGCCAGGGGCAAAGAGACCCAGTACTTC. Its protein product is CASSWARGKETQYF.

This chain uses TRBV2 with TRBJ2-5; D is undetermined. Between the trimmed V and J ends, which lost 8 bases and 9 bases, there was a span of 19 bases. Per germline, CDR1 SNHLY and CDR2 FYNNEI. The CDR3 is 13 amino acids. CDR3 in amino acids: CASGQTQQLAQYF. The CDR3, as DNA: TGTGCCAGCGGGCAGACTCAGCAACTGGCCCAGTACTTC. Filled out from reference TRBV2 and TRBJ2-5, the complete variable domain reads EPEVTQTPSHQVTQMGQEVILRCVPISNHLYFYWYRQILGQKVEFLVSFYNNEISEKSEIFDDQFSVERPDGSNFTLKIRSTKLEDSAMYFCASGQTQQLAQYFGPGTRLLVL.

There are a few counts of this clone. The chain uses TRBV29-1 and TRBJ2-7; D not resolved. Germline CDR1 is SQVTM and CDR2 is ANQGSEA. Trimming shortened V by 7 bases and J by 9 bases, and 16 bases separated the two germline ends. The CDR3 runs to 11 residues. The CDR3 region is CSAGDLRTQYF. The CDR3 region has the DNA TGCAGCGCCGGCGACCTGCGAACGCAGTACTTC.

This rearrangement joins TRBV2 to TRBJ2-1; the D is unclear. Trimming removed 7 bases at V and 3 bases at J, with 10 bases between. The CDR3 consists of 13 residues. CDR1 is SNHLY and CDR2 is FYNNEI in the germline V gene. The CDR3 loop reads CASTGLSYNEQFF. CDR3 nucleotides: TGTGCCAGCACCGGATTAAGCTACAATGAGCAGTTCTTC.

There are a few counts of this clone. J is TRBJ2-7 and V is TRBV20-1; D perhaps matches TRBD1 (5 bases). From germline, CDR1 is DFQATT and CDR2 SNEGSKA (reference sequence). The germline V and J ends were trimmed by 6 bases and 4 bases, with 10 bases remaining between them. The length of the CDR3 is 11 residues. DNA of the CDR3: TGCAGTGCCGACGACAGTTACGAGCAGTACTTC. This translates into CSADDSYEQYF.

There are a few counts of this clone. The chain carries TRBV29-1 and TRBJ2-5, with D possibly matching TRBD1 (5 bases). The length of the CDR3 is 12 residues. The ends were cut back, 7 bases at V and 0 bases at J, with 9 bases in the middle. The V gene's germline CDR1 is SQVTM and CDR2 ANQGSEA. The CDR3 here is CSGTPYQETQYF. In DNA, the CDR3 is TGCAGCGGGACACCGTACCAAGAGACCCAGTACTTC.

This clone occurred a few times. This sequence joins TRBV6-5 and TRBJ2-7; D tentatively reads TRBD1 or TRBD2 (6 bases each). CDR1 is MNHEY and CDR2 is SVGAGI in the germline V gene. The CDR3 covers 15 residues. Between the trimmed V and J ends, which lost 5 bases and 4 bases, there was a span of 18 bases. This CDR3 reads CASSAPAGRGYEQYF. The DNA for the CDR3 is TGTGCCAGCAGTGCACCAGCGGGTAGGGGGTACGAGCAGTACTTC.

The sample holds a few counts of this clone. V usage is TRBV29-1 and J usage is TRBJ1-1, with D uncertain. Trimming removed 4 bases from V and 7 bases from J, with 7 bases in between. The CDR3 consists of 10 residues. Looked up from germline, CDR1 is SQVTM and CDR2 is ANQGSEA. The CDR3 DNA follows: TGCAGCGTTGTCACAGATGAAGCTTTCTTT. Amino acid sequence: CSVVTDEAFF.

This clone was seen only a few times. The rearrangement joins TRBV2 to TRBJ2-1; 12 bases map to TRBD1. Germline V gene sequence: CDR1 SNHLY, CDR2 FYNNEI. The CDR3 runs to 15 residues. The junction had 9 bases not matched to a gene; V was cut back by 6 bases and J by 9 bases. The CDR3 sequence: CASSGAGQGAGEQFF. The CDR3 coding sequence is TGTGCCAGCAGCGGGGCGGGACAGGGGGCAGGTGAGCAGTTCTTC.

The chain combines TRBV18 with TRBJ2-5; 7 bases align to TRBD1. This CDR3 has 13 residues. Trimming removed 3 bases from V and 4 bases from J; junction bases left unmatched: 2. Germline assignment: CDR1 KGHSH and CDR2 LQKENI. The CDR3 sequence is CASSPNRGETQYF. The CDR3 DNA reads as TGTGCCAGCTCACCGAACAGGGGAGAGACCCAGTACTTC.

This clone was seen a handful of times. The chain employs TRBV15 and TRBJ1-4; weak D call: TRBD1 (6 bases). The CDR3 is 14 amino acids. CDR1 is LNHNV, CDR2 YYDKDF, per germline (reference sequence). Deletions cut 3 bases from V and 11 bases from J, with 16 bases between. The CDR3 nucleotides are TGTGCCACCAGCAGGGACAGAGCTGACGAGAAACTGTTTTTT. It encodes CATSRDRADEKLFF.

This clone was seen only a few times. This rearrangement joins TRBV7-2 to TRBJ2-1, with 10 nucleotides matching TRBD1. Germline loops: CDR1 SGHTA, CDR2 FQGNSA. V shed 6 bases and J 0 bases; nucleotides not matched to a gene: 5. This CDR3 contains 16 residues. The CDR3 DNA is TGTGCCAGCAGTGGACAGGGGGGCAGCTCCTACAATGAGCAGTTCTTC. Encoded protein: CASSGQGGSSYNEQFF.

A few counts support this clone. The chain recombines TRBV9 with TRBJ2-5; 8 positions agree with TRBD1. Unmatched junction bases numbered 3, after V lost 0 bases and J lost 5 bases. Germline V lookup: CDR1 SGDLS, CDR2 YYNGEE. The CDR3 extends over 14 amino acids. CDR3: CASSVAGGGETQYF. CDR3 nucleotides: TGTGCCAGCAGCGTAGCAGGGGGCGGCGAGACCCAGTACTTC.

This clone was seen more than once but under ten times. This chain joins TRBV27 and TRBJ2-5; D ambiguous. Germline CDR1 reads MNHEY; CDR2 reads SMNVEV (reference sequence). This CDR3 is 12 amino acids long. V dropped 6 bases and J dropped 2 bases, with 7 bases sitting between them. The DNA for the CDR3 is TGTGCCAGCAGGAGATTACAAGAGACCCAGTACTTC. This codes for CASRRLQETQYF.

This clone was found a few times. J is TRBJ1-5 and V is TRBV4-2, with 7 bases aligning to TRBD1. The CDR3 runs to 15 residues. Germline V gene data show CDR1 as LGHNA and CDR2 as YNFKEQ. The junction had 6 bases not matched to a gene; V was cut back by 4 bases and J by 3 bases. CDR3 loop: CASSPGQVYNQPQHF. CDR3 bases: TGTGCCAGCAGCCCCGGACAGGTTTACAATCAGCCCCAGCATTTT.

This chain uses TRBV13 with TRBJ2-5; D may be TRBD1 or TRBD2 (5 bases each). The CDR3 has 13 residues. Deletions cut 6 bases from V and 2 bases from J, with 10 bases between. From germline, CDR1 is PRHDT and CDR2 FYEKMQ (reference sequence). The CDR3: CASSGGRQETQYF. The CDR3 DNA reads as TGTGCCAGCAGTGGGGGTAGACAAGAGACCCAGTACTTC.

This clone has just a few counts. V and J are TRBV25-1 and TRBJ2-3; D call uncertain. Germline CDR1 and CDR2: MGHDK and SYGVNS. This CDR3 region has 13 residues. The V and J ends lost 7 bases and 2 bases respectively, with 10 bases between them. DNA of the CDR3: TGTGCCAGCACCCCCAGAAACACAGATACGCAGTATTTT. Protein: CASTPRNTDTQYF.

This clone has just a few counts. The CDR3 sequence is CASSYSRTSPQETQYF. The CDR3 DNA is TGTGCCAGCAGTTACTCGAGGACTAGCCCCCAAGAGACCCAGTACTTC. The rearrangement links TRBV6-7 to TRBJ2-5, with TRBD2 matching over 8 bases. TRBV6-7 is annotated as an ORF whose role is uncertain. J lost 1 base, V lost 0 bases, and 4 bases had no gene match. The CDR3 is made up of 16 amino acids.

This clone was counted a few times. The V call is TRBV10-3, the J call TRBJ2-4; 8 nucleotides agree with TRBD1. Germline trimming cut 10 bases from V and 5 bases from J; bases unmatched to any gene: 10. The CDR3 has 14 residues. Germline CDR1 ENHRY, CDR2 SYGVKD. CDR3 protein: CATRIGQGQNIQYF. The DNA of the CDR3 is TGTGCCACCCGTATCGGACAGGGCCAAAACATTCAGTACTTC.